This TCR beta chain was documented in a study of OX40 agonist ivuxolimab in advanced cancers. CDR3 size: 14 residues. CDR1 SEHNR and CDR2 FQNEAQ come from the germline V gene (reference sequence). The V gene lost 5 bases and the J gene lost 9 bases, with 17 bases spanning the gap. Clones were read by immunoSEQ multiplex PCR, and TCRdb kept only the in-frame ones, dropping some. The data contain about 70,000 clones, 88% of them singletons. Details on this clone: What it recognizes is unknown.

Study observations and caveats: On average, a greater number of expanded clones characterised CD8+ T cells relative to CD4+.

This clonotype originated in an adult with an advanced solid tumor such as melanoma, head and neck, liver or kidney cancer. J is TRBJ1-3 and V is TRBV7-9; D gene uncertain. Sequencing was performed on CD4+ or CD8+ T cells sorted from blood, taken in a trial of the OX40 agonist ivuxolimab. The CDR3 region is CASSPEPIRGTIYF. CDR3 nucleotide sequence: TGTGCCAGCAGCCCGGAGCCTATTCGTGGCACCATATATTTT. The variable domain in full, with the rest retrieved from reference TRBV7-9 and TRBJ1-3, is DTGVSQNPRHKITKRGQNVTFRCDPISEHNRLYWYRQTLGQGPEFLTYFQNEAQLEKSRLLSDRFSAERPKGSFSTLEIQRTEQGDSAMYLCASSPEPIRGTIYFGEGSWLTVV.